These 2 T cell receptor beta chains were all obtained from the same sample, sequenced in a study of blood T cell repertoires in COVID-19. Measured with immunoSEQ multiplex PCR; TCRdb has only the in-frame clones, and not every one. The sample holds approximately 55,000 clones, about 80% seen once. The source material was peripheral blood. These receptor sequences come from a man aged 25-45 years with COVID-19, enrolled during active disease.

V is TRBV7-9 and J is TRBJ2-7, with TRBD2 identical over 9 bases. The CDR3 totals 14 residues. The germline gives CDR1 SEHNR, CDR2 FQNEAQ (reference sequence). Trimming removed 1 base from V and 8 bases from J; junction bases left unmatched: 6. CDR3 coding DNA: TGTGCCAGCAGCTTAGATAGCGGGGGTACAAAGCAGTACTTC. This codes for CASSLDSGGTKQYF.

The chain combines TRBV2 with TRBJ2-1, with 10 bases matching TRBD1. The CDR3 extends over 16 amino acids. Trimming took 4 bases from V and 4 from J; bases not matched to a gene: 7. Germline V gene sequence: CDR1 SNHLY, CDR2 FYNNEI. The CDR3 reads CASSVSRDRGYNEQFF. The CDR3 DNA sequence: TGTGCCAGCAGTGTGTCTCGGGACAGGGGATACAATGAGCAGTTCTTC.